The 28 T cell receptor beta chains listed next were all sequenced from one sample in a study of control samples from healthy donors and cancer patients. TCRdb keeps only in-frame clones here, not all; method: immunoSEQ multiplex PCR. The sample lists approximately 150,000 clones; roughly 94% were seen once. Material for sequencing was PBMCs. These receptors originate from a man in his sixties with colorectal cancer.

The V and J genes are TRBV6-5 and TRBJ2-3; the D is unclear. V was cut by 0 bases and J by 3 bases, with 7 bases left in between. Germline V gene sequence: CDR1 MNHEY, CDR2 SVGAGI. The CDR3 sequence is 14 residues long. Here the CDR3 reads CASSYSDETDTQYF. Written as DNA, the CDR3 is TGTGCCAGCAGTTACTCCGACGAGACAGATACGCAGTATTTT.

V is TRBV5-1 and J is TRBJ1-6; 10 nucleotides align to TRBD1. After removal of 3 bases from V and 10 bases from J, the junction contained 4 bases not matched to a gene. The CDR3 is 14 amino acids. CDR1 is SGHRS, CDR2 YFSETQ, per germline. CDR3 nucleotides: TGCGCCAGCAGCTGGACAGGGGGTTACTCACCCCTCCACTTT. Translating it yields CASSWTGGYSPLHF.

To note about this clone: Its ends do not fully match the called genes, so a read error is possible. The chain carries TRBV5-1 and TRBJ1-3; no reliable D call. The germline CDR1 and CDR2 sequences are SGHRS and YFSETQ. This CDR3 spans 17 amino acids. The CDR3 bases are TGCGCCAGCAGCTCAGGACTGATATTTGGGTCTGAAAACACCATATATTTT. Translated, it gives CASSSGLIFGSENTIYF.

In its sample, this clone was seen once. V and J are TRBV3-1 (or the pseudogene TRBV3-2) and TRBJ1-6; no reliable D call. V dropped 4 bases and J dropped 8 bases, with 12 bases sitting between them. CDR3 length: 14 amino acids. The V gene's germline CDR1 is LGHDT and CDR2 YNNKEL (reference sequence). CDR3 in amino acids: CASSPEWTDSPLHF. CDR3 DNA sequence: TGTGCCAGCAGCCCAGAATGGACGGATTCACCCCTCCACTTT.

The J gene is TRBJ2-7, the V gene TRBV18; 9 bases are a match to TRBD1. Germline V gene data show CDR1 as KGHSH and CDR2 as LQKENI. The CDR3 is made up of 14 amino acids. V gave up 3 bases and J gave up 7 bases; unmatched junction bases: 7. CDR3 amino acids: CASSPGQGLREQYF. The CDR3 nucleotides read TGTGCCAGCTCACCGGGACAGGGTCTGAGGGAGCAGTACTTC.

The chain carries TRBV5-4 and TRBJ2-7, with 10 nucleotides matching TRBD2. J lost 2 bases, V lost 2 bases, and 4 bases had no gene match. The CDR3 runs to 15 residues. Germline V gene sequence: CDR1 SGHNT, CDR2 YYREEE (reference sequence). The CDR3 DNA reads as TGTGCCAGCAGCTTCGGGCTAGCGGGGGCCTACGAGCAGTACTTC. It codes for CASSFGLAGAYEQYF.

The chain joins TRBV5-8 to TRBJ1-5, with TRBD1 identical over 9 bases. The CDR3 runs to 18 residues. CDR1 and CDR2 (germline): SGHTS, YDEGEE. V lost 0 bases to trimming and J lost 5 bases; unmatched junction nucleotides: 12. CDR3 nucleotide sequence: TGTGCCAGCAGCTTGGCCGCCGGGACAGGGAGATCTCATCAGCCCCAGCATTTT. It codes for CASSLAAGTGRSHQPQHF.

This chain joins TRBV20-1 and TRBJ1-4; the match to TRBD1 covers 7 bases. The CDR3 runs to 15 residues. The germline V gene has CDR1 DFQATT and CDR2 SNEGSKA (reference sequence). V was pared by 3 bases and J by 5 bases, with 9 bases of the junction left unmatched. For the CDR3, the DNA is TGCAGTGCTAGTGTCGACGGGACAGAGAATGAAAAACTGTTTTTT. As protein: CSASVDGTENEKLFF.

The CDR3 DNA reads TGTGCCAGCAGTCTTCCTCGGACAGGGGCCTACAATGAGCAGTTCTTC. This gives the protein CASSLPRTGAYNEQFF. The chain uses TRBV6-2 or TRBV6-3 and TRBJ2-1, with TRBD1 matching 9 bases. From germline, CDR1 is MNHEY and CDR2 SVGEGT. The trim removed 5 bases at V and 2 bases at J, leaving 7 bases unmatched. The CDR3 runs to 16 residues.

V gene TRBV10-2 combines with J gene TRBJ1-4, with a possible D match to TRBD1 (6 bases). The CDR3 totals 13 residues. Germline CDR1 and CDR2: WSHSY and SAAADI. Trimming cost V 7 bases and J 5 bases, with 11 bases left between them. Here the CDR3 reads CASKGQQNEKLFF. Here the CDR3 DNA reads TGCGCCAGCAAAGGACAGCAGAATGAAAAACTGTTTTTT.

The chain combines TRBV19 with TRBJ1-4; 9 positions match TRBD1. V lost 4 bases, J lost 2 bases, and 2 bases stayed unmatched. CDR1 and CDR2 (germline): LNHDA, SQIVND (reference sequence). The CDR3 runs to 15 residues. CDR3 coding DNA: TGTGCCAGTAGTAGTGGGACAGGGACTAATGAAAAACTGTTTTTT. This translates into CASSSGTGTNEKLFF.

Written as DNA, the CDR3 is TGTGCCAGTAGTAACCGACAGGGCTCAGATACGCAGTATTTT. This codes for CASSNRQGSDTQYF. The V gene is TRBV19, the J gene TRBJ2-3; TRBD1 matches 7 bases. V shed 4 bases and J 4 bases; nucleotides not matched to a gene: 5. CDR1 LNHDA and CDR2 SQIVND come from the germline V gene (reference sequence). This CDR3 comprises 14 residues.

This clone appeared once. This sequence joins TRBV5-8 and TRBJ1-3; D not certain. This CDR3 contains 15 residues. CDR1 and CDR2 from the germline V gene are SGHTS and YDEGEE. The V end lost 3 bases, the J end lost 0 bases, and 10 bases lay between the germline ends. The CDR3: CASSWAGPSGNTIYF. The CDR3 nucleotides are TGTGCCAGCAGCTGGGCAGGACCCTCTGGAAACACCATATATTTT. The whole variable domain, filled in from reference TRBV5-8 and TRBJ1-3, reads EAGVTQSPTHLIKTRGQQATLRCSPISGHTSVYWYQQALGLGLQFLLWYDEGEERNRGNFPPRFSGRQFPNYSSELNVNALELEDSALYLCASSWAGPSGNTIYFGEGSWLTVV.

This clone came up once. This sequence joins TRBV2 and TRBJ2-5, with 9 positions matching TRBD2. CDR3 size: 15 residues. Unmatched junction bases numbered 5, after V lost 2 bases and J lost 4 bases. Germline-derived CDR1 and CDR2 are SNHLY and FYNNEI. The CDR3 sequence is CASSELLAGTETQYF. For the CDR3, the DNA is TGTGCCAGCAGTGAACTGCTAGCGGGGACAGAGACCCAGTACTTC.

CDR3 loop: CASSSPRTKYGYTF. For the CDR3, the DNA is TGTGCCAGCAGCTCTCCTCGGACGAAATATGGCTACACCTTC. The gene calls are TRBV25-1 and TRBJ1-2; D unclear. The V and J ends lost 6 bases and 5 bases respectively, with 16 bases between them. The CDR3 has 14 amino acids. CDR1 is MGHDK and CDR2 is SYGVNS in the germline V gene.

V is TRBV5-1 and J is TRBJ2-5; D is tentatively TRBD1 or TRBD2 (5 bases each). The germline V gene has CDR1 SGHRS and CDR2 YFSETQ. With 7 bases removed from V and 3 bases from J, the gap between germline ends came to 10 bases. The CDR3 covers 12 residues. The CDR3 reads CASSQGEETQYF. The CDR3 bases are TGCGCCAGCTCTCAGGGAGAAGAGACCCAGTACTTC.

The V gene is TRBV11-2, the J gene TRBJ1-3; D is uncertain. The CDR3 is 15 residues long. The V gene's germline CDR1 is SGHAT and CDR2 FQNNGV. V lost 2 bases and J lost 4, with 12 bases in between. The CDR3 spells CASSLHSLTGNTIYF. In nucleotides, the CDR3 is TGTGCCAGCAGCTTACACTCTCTTACGGGAAACACCATATATTTT.

The rearrangement uses TRBV28 and TRBJ1-2, with D hard to call. The V end was cut by 4 bases, the J end by 1 base, with 16 bases between. Germline V lookup: CDR1 MDHEN, CDR2 SYDVKM. This CDR3 is built from 16 residues. The CDR3 sequence is CASSSSPPTLNYGYTF. The CDR3 DNA reads TGTGCCAGCAGTTCCTCACCCCCGACACTTAACTATGGCTACACCTTC.

The genes are TRBV5-1 and TRBJ1-4; D is possibly TRBD1 (5 bases). CDR3 length: 15 amino acids. Per germline, CDR1 SGHRS and CDR2 YFSETQ. Trimming pared 4 bases from V and 5 bases from J, leaving 15 bases between. The CDR3 loop reads CASSAGTSSNEKLFF. The CDR3 nucleotides are TGCGCCAGCAGCGCAGGGACTAGCTCAAATGAAAAACTGTTTTTT.

The V call is TRBV6-2 or TRBV6-3, the J call TRBJ2-3; D possibly corresponds to TRBD2 (6 bases). Germline V lookup: CDR1 MNHEY, CDR2 SVGEGT. The CDR3 is made up of 16 amino acids. The V gene lost 2 bases and the J gene lost 4 bases, with 16 bases spanning the gap. Written as DNA, the CDR3 is TGTGCCAGCAGTTACCCCCTCCGGGGGTCGCCAGATACGCAGTATTTT. As protein: CASSYPLRGSPDTQYF.

The CDR3 is CASSIDLRGQPQHF. As DNA, the CDR3 is TGTGCCAGTAGTATAGATCTAAGGGGCCAGCCCCAGCATTTT. The genes are TRBV19 and TRBJ1-5; a possible D gene is TRBD1 (5 bases). Germline V gene sequence: CDR1 LNHDA, CDR2 SQIVND (reference sequence). This CDR3 is built from 14 residues. Trimming shortened V by 0 bases and J by 7 bases, and 10 bases separated the two germline ends.

The rearrangement joins TRBV21-1 to TRBJ1-2; the table's D call, TRBD1, has no DNA check behind it. TRBV21-1 is a known pseudogene. The CDR3 is 15 residues long. In DNA form, the CDR3 reads TGTGCCAGCAGCTTCGACAGGGGGCGAGGCTATGGCTACACCTTC. It is translated as CASSFDRGRGYGYTF.

The CDR3 DNA reads as TGTGCCAGCAGCACTTGGGGGACAACTAACTATGGCTACACCTTC. This encodes CASSTWGTTNYGYTF. This chain joins TRBV9 and TRBJ1-2; D possibly corresponds to TRBD1 (6 bases). The CDR3 covers 15 residues. Looked up from germline, CDR1 is SGDLS and CDR2 is YYNGEE. The V and J ends lost 4 bases and 0 bases respectively, with 13 bases between them.

DNA for the CDR3: TGTGCCAGCAGTGACGGAGGCAGGGGGCCTCAAAACATTCAGTACTTC. Its protein product is CASSDGGRGPQNIQYF. The chain recombines TRBV6-4 with TRBJ2-4, with 8 bases lining up with TRBD1. CDR3 size: 16 residues. Unmatched junction bases numbered 8, after V lost 2 bases and J lost 5 bases. Germline CDR1 is MRHNA and CDR2 is SNTAGT.

The chain links TRBV3-1 (or the pseudogene TRBV3-2) to TRBJ2-5; the match to TRBD2 covers 12 bases. The V segment lost 1 base and the J segment 5 bases; nucleotides outside the gene matches: 8. Germline assignment: CDR1 LGHDT and CDR2 YNNKEL (reference sequence). The CDR3 runs to 17 residues. The CDR3 protein is CASSQGQLAGGLETQYF. The CDR3 DNA follows: TGTGCCAGCAGCCAAGGCCAGCTAGCGGGGGGGCTTGAGACCCAGTACTTC.

The chain has TRBV19 and TRBJ1-5, with a weak D call TRBD1 (5 bases). Trimming shortened V by 7 bases and J by 6 bases, and 16 bases separated the two germline ends. From germline, CDR1 is LNHDA and CDR2 SQIVND (reference sequence). The CDR3 consists of 14 residues. The CDR3 DNA reads as TGTGCCAGTACCCTGGGCAGGGACGGTCAGCCCCAGCATTTT. The encoded protein is CASTLGRDGQPQHF.

This clone was counted a single time. V gene TRBV7-2 combines with J gene TRBJ2-1; D is possibly TRBD1 (5 bases). There are 16 residues in the CDR3. V was clipped by 5 bases and J by 5 bases, with 19 bases between them. Per germline, CDR1 SGHTA and CDR2 FQGNSA. The CDR3 loop reads CASSRSTGPPHNEQFF. CDR3 nucleotides: TGTGCCAGCAGCAGATCAACAGGCCCACCCCACAATGAGCAGTTCTTC.

Written as DNA, the CDR3 is TGTGCCAGCAGTTCCCCCCCGGGGTCAGGTGAAAAACTGTTTTTT. Translating gives CASSSPPGSGEKLFF. The V and J genes are TRBV28 and TRBJ1-4; D ambiguous. Germline assignment: CDR1 MDHEN and CDR2 SYDVKM. This CDR3 is built from 15 residues. The V and J ends lost 4 bases and 7 bases respectively, with 16 bases between them.